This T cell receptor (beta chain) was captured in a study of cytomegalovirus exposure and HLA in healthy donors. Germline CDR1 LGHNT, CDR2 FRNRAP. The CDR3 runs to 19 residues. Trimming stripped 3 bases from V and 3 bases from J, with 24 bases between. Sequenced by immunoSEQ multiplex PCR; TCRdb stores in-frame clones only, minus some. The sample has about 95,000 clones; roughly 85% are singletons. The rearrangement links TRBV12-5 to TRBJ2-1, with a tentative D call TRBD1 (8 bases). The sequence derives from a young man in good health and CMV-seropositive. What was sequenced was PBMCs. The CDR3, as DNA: TGTGCTAGTGGTTTCAACGGACAGGGAGGGCGAATATTCTACAATGAGCAGTTCTTC. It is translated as CASGFNGQGGRIFYNEQFF.